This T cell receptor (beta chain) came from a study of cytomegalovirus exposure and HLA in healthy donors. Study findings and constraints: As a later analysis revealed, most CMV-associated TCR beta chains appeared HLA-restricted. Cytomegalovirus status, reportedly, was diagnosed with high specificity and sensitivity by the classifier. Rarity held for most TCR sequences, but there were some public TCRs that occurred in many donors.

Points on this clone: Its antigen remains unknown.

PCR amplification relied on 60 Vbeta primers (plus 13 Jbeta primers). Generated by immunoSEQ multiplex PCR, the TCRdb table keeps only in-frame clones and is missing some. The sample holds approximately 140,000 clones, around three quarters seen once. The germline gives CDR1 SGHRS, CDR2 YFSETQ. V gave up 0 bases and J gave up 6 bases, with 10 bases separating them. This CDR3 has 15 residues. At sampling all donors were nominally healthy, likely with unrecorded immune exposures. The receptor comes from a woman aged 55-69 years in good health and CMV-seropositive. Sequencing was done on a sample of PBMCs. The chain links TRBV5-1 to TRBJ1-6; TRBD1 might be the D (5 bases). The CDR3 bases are TGCGCCAGCAGCTTGGCCGGGGGGATTAATTCACCCCTCCACTTT. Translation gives CASSLAGGINSPLHF.